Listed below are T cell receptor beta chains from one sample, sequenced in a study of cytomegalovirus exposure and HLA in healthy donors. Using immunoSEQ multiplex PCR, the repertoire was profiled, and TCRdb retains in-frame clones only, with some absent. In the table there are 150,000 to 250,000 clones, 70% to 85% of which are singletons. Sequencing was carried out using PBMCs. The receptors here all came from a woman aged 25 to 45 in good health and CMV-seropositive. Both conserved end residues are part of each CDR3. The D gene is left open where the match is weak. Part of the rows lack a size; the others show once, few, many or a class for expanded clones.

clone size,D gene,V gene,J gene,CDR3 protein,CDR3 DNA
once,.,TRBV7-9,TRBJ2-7,CASSLVPGSYEQYF,TGTGCCAGCAGCTTAGTTCCGGGATCCTACGAGCAGTACTTC
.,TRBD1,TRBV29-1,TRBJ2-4,CSGTIPTGGFLNIQYF,TGCAGCGGTACTATCCCGACAGGGGGGTTTTTGAACATTCAGTACTTC
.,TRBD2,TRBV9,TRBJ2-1,CASSTGLAVYNEQFF,TGTGCCAGCAGCACGGGACTAGCGGTTTACAATGAGCAGTTCTTC
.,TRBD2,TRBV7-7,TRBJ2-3,CASSPQLADTQYF,TGTGCTAGCAGCCCACAACTAGCGGATACGCAGTATTTT
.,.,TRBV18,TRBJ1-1,CASSPSEQGSTEAFF,TGTGCCAGCTCACCCTCCGAACAGGGATCAACTGAAGCTTTCTTT
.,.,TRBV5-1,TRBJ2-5,CASSRGPDLETQYF,TGCGCCAGCAGCCGAGGGCCTGATCTGGAGACCCAGTACTTC
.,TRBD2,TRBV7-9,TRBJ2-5,CASSSLGGEGRETQYF,TGTGCCAGCAGCTCCCTAGGAGGGGAGGGCCGAGAGACCCAGTACTTC
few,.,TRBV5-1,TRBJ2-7,CASSPQGLSYEQYF,TGCGCCAGCAGCCCACAGGGACTATCCTACGAGCAGTACTTC
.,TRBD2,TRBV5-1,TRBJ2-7,CASTRTSGRLLSYEQYF,TGCGCCAGCACCAGGACTAGCGGGAGGCTCCTCTCCTACGAGCAGTACTTC
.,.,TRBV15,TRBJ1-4,CATSRGVQGSNEKLFF,TGTGCCACCAGCAGAGGAGTACAGGGATCTAATGAAAAACTGTTTTTT
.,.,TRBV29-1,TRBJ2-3,CSVDPGTSDTQYF,TGCAGCGTTGATCCCGGGACATCGGATACGCAGTATTTT
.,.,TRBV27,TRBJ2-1,CASSPQGGPYNEQFF,TGTGCCAGCAGTCCACAGGGCGGCCCCTACAATGAGCAGTTCTTC
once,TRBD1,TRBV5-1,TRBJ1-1,CASSTTGVTEAFF,TGCGCCAGCAGCACAACAGGGGTAACTGAAGCTTTCTTT
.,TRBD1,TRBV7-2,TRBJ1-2,CASSTGQARIYGYTF,TGTGCCAGCAGCACCGGACAGGCCAGAATCTATGGCTACACCTTC
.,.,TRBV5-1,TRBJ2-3,CASSLGRIDTDTQYF,TGCGCCAGCAGCTTGGGGCGGATAGACACAGATACGCAGTATTTT
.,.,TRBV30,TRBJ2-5,CALSTGGETQYF,TGTGCCCTAAGTACCGGAGGAGAGACCCAGTACTTC
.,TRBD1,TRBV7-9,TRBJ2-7,CASSLLVSGQGSHEQYF,TGTGCCAGCAGCTTACTGGTATCAGGACAGGGGTCCCACGAGCAGTACTTC
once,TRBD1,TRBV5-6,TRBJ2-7,CASSLATGVHEQYF,TGTGCCAGCAGCTTGGCCACAGGGGTCCACGAGCAGTACTTC
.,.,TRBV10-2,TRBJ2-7,CASSEFRGRVDEQYF,TGCGCCAGCAGTGAGTTTCGGGGAAGAGTCGACGAGCAGTACTTC
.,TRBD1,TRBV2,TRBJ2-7,CASSPDRGRDF,TGTGCCAGCAGCCCCGACAGGGGTCGGGACTTC
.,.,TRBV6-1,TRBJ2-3,CAIRRYGTDTQYF,TGTGCCATCAGGAGATATGGCACAGATACGCAGTATTTT
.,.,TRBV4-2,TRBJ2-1,CASSQDSTSYNEQFF,TGTGCCAGCAGCCAAGACAGTACCTCCTACAATGAGCAGTTCTTC
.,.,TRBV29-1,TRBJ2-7,CSVDGGSYEQYF,TGCAGCGTTGATGGCGGCTCCTACGAGCAGTACTTC
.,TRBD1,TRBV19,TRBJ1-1,CASSLTGGAYTEAFF,TGTGCCAGTAGTTTGACAGGGGGCGCTTACACTGAAGCTTTCTTT
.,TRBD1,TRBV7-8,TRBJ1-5,CASSLGQGGQPQHF,TGTGCCAGCAGCTTAGGACAGGGTGGTCAGCCCCAGCATTTT
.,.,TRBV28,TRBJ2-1,CASGQKLGRGFF,TGTGCCAGCGGCCAGAAGCTCGGTAGGGGGTTCTTC
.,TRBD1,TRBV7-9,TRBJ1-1,CASSPWGQGATEAFF,TGTGCCAGCAGCCCCTGGGGACAGGGGGCCACTGAAGCTTTCTTT
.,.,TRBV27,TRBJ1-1,CASSPMKLSRGWNTEAFF,TGTGCCAGCAGCCCTATGAAGTTATCAAGAGGTTGGAACACTGAAGCTTTCTTT
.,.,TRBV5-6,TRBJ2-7,CASSAPHRDKNYEQYF,TGTGCCAGCAGCGCGCCCCACCGGGACAAAAACTACGAGCAGTACTTC
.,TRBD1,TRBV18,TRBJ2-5,CASSQGQVPETQYF,TGTGCCAGCTCACAGGGACAGGTCCCAGAGACCCAGTACTTC
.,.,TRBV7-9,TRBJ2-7,CASNSIPYEQYF,TGTGCCAGCAACTCTATACCCTACGAGCAGTACTTC
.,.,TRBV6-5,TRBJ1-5,CASSYAGDNQPQHF,TGTGCCAGCAGTTACGCGGGGGATAATCAGCCCCAGCATTTT
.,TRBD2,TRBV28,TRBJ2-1,CASSGGSYNEQFF,TGTGCCAGCTCCGGGGGGTCCTACAATGAGCAGTTCTTC
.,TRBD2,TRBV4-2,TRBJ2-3,CASSQEAGRTDTQYF,TGTGCCAGCAGCCAAGAAGCGGGAAGGACAGATACGCAGTATTTT
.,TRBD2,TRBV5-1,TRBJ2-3,CASSRGEADTQYF,TGCGCCAGCAGCCGGGGGGAGGCAGATACGCAGTATTTT
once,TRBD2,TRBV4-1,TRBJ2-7,CASSSSRTSGGSGEQYF,TGCGCCAGCAGCTCATCTAGGACTAGCGGGGGGTCTGGGGAGCAGTACTTC
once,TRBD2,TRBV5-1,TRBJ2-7,CASYRDYPYEQYF,TGCGCCAGCTACCGGGACTACCCCTACGAGCAGTACTTC
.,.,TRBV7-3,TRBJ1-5,CASSLTPGGPYSNQPQHF,TGTGCCAGCAGCCTAACACCGGGAGGCCCCTATAGCAATCAGCCCCAGCATTTT
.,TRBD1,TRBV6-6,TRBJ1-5,CATQGAPNQPQHF,TGTGCCACCCAGGGGGCTCCCAATCAGCCCCAGCATTTT
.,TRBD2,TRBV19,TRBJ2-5,CASSVIAGGSETQYF,TGTGCCAGTAGTGTAATAGCGGGAGGATCGGAGACCCAGTACTTC
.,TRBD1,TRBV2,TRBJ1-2,CASRGDRTNYGYTF,TGTGCCAGCAGGGGGGACAGGACTAACTATGGCTACACCTTC
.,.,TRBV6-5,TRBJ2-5,CASSYGRVQETQYF,TGTGCCAGCAGTTATGGCCGGGTACAAGAGACCCAGTACTTC
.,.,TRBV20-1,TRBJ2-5,CSARLQETQYF,TGCAGTGCTAGATTACAAGAGACCCAGTACTTC
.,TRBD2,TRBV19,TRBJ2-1,CASGSLAAYNEQFF,TGTGCCAGTGGGTCACTAGCGGCCTACAATGAGCAGTTCTTC
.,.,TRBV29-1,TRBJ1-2,CSVVSGFGYTF,TGCAGCGTTGTTTCCGGGTTCGGCTACACCTTC
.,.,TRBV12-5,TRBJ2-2,CASGLDLNGGLFF,TGTGCTAGTGGTTTGGACCTGAACGGTGGGCTGTTTTTT
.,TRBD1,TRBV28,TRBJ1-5,CASSLPGQGYQPQHF,TGTGCCAGCAGTCTACCGGGACAGGGTTACCAGCCCCAGCATTTT
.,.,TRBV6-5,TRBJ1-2,CASSYSRSDGYTF,TGTGCCAGCAGTTACTCGAGGAGTGATGGCTACACCTTC
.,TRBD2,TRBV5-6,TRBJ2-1,CASSLTTSGEGEEQFF,TGTGCCAGCAGTCTGACGACTAGCGGGGAGGGCGAGGAGCAGTTCTTC
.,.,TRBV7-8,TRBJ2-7,CASRSSSRSYEQYF,TGTGCCAGCCGAAGTTCTTCGAGGTCCTACGAGCAGTACTTC
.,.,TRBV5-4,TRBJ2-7,CASSLATGGLYEQYF,TGTGCCAGCAGCTTGGCTACAGGTGGTCTCTACGAGCAGTACTTC
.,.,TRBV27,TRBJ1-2,CASSSPRQGNYGYTF,TGTGCCAGCAGTTCCCCCCGTCAGGGGAACTATGGCTACACCTTC
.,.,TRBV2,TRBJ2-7,CASSAADEQYF,TGTGCCAGCAGTGCGGCGGACGAGCAGTACTTC
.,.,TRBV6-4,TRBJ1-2,CASSVIGGGNYGYTF,TGTGCCAGCAGTGTTATAGGGGGGGGAAACTATGGCTACACCTTC
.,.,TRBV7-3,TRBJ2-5,CASSLSVQETQYF,TGTGCCAGCAGCTTATCTGTTCAAGAGACCCAGTACTTC
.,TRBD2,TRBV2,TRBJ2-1,CASRDTSGGYNEQFF,TGTGCCAGCAGAGATACTAGCGGGGGGTACAATGAGCAGTTCTTC
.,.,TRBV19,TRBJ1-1,CASTLGGGWTFF,TGTGCCAGTACTCTCGGGGGTGGATGGACTTTCTTT
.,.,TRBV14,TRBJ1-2,CASSQAGFGYTF,TGTGCCAGCAGCCAAGCCGGGTTTGGCTACACCTTC
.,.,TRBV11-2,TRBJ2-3,CASSLDSPRSTDTQYF,TGTGCCAGCAGCTTAGATTCTCCGAGAAGCACAGATACGCAGTATTTT